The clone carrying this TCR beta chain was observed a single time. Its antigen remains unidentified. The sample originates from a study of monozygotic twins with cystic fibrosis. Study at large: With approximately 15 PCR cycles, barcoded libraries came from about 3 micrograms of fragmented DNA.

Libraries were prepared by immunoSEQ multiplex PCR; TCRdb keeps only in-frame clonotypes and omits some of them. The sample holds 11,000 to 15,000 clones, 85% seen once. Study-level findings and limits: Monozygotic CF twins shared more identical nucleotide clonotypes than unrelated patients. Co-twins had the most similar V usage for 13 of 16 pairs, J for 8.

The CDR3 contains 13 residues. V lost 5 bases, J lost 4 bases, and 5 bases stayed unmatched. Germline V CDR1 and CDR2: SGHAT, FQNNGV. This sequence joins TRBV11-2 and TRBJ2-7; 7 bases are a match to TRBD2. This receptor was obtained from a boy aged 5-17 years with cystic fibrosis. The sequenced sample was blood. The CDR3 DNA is TGTGCCAGCAGCCTTGGGGAGGGTTACGAGCAGTACTTC. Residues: CASSLGEGYEQYF.